This T cell receptor (beta chain) was retrieved from a study of T-cell reconstitution after alpha-beta-depleted transplantation in children. Whole-study findings and limits: Expanded graft clones, several hundred of them, were reportedly the source of alpha-beta T cells about two months after transplant.

The TCRbeta library incorporated unique molecular identifiers. TCRdb passed the PCR reads through MiXCR, listing each CDR3 protein once. The table lists about 200,000 distinct CDR3 sequences, under 20% of them singletons, with 35% to 50% in the top ten. Concerning this clonotype itself: Antigen: not known.

CDR1 MGHRA and CDR2 YSYEKL come from the germline V gene. Trimming removed 5 bases from V and 5 bases from J, with 8 bases in between. The CDR3 runs 12 residues. The clonotype comes from a male patient between 2 and 15 years old who had a stem cell transplant for acute lymphoblastic leukemia, so the T cells may come from the graft donor. Material: PBMCs, mostly from graft donor cells, obtained 360 days after TCRalphabeta/CD19-depleted stem cell transplant. The V gene is TRBV4-1, the J gene TRBJ2-3; D possibly corresponds to TRBD1 (5 bases). This CDR3 is CASSAQGDTQYF. DNA for the CDR3: TGCGCCAGCAGCGCCCAGGGAGATACGCAGTATTTT.